The 20 T cell receptor beta chains reported below all come from one sample, sequenced in a study of blood T cell repertoires in COVID-19 (dated by TCRdb to 2018 to 2020). The receptor library was made with the immunoSEQ multiplex PCR assay. TCRdb holds this immuneACCESS table with in-frame rearrangements only. Some clones are missing; in checked studies, unresolved V genes explain under half, and the rest has no known cause. This sample gives approximately 100,000 clones in total; over 80% of them show up just once. The top ten clonotypes cover roughly 14% of the sample. Sequencing was performed on peripheral blood. These receptors were obtained from a man aged 50-59 years with acute or convalescent COVID-19.

CDR3 amino acids: CASSSRGADTQYF. The CDR3 DNA follows: TGTGCCAGCAGCTCCCGGGGAGCGGATACGCAGTATTTT. The chain combines TRBV6-5 with TRBJ2-3; TRBD2 might be the D (5 bases). Trimming pared 6 bases from V and 6 bases from J, leaving 13 bases between. The germline V gene has CDR1 MNHEY and CDR2 SVGAGI. This CDR3 has 13 residues.

V and J are TRBV21-1 and TRBJ2-3; TRBD1 is the table's D call and was not checked against the DNA. TRBV21-1 is a pseudogene locus. This CDR3 has 17 amino acids. CDR3 sequence (DNA): TGTGCCAGCAGCAAACCAAGGGGCTACCTTGGGACAGATACGCAGTATTTT. Its protein is CASSKPRGYLGTDTQYF.

V and J are TRBV2 and TRBJ1-2; D unclear. Per germline, CDR1 SNHLY and CDR2 FYNNEI. Trimming took off 5 bases at V and 12 bases at J, with 13 bases between the two ends. The CDR3 consists of 11 residues. CDR3 sequence: CASSTPSQDTF. The CDR3 DNA is TGTGCCAGCAGTACCCCGTCGCAGGACACCTTC.

The chain links TRBV11-2 to TRBJ2-2, with TRBD1 matching 8 bases. CDR1 and CDR2 (germline): SGHAT, FQNNGV. J lost 4 bases, V lost 5 bases, and 6 bases had no gene match. The length of the CDR3 is 15 residues. CDR3 nucleotides: TGTGCCAGCAGCAGGCAGGGGGCTAGCACCGGGGAGCTGTTTTTT. Amino acid sequence: CASSRQGASTGELFF.

The rearrangement links TRBV28 to TRBJ2-7; 16 bases fit TRBD2. The V and J ends lost 5 bases and 5 bases, in that order; junction bases with no gene match: 12. The germline V gene has CDR1 MDHEN and CDR2 SYDVKM. The CDR3 has 18 residues. The CDR3 spells CASSPLGTSGRAGHEQYF. The CDR3 DNA reads TGTGCCAGCAGTCCACTCGGGACTAGCGGGAGGGCAGGGCACGAGCAGTACTTC.

The V gene is TRBV5-1, the J gene TRBJ2-3; D unclear. V dropped 0 bases and J dropped 2 bases, with 7 bases sitting between them. The CDR3 extends over 14 amino acids. The germline V gene encodes CDR1 SGHRS and CDR2 YFSETQ. The CDR3 DNA sequence: TGCGCCAGCAGCTTGGCCCCAAACACAGATACGCAGTATTTT. It codes for CASSLAPNTDTQYF. The variable domain in full, completed from reference TRBV5-1 and TRBJ2-3, reads KAGVTQTPRYLIKTRGQQVTLSCSPISGHRSVSWYQQTPGQGLQFLFEYFSETQRNKGNFPGRFSGRQFSNSRSEMNVSTLELGDSALYLCASSLAPNTDTQYFGPGTRLTVL.

J is TRBJ2-2 and V is TRBV6-5; 7 bases are a match to TRBD1. Germline assignment: CDR1 MNHEY and CDR2 SVGAGI. This CDR3 region has 14 residues. The trim removed 8 bases at V and 0 bases at J, leaving 3 bases unmatched. The CDR3 DNA sequence: TGTGCCAGCCGTACAGGGGCGAACACCGGGGAGCTGTTTTTT. Translated: CASRTGANTGELFF.

The rearrangement links TRBV11-2 to TRBJ2-7, with D possibly TRBD1 on 7 matching bases. Germline V gives CDR1 SGHAT, CDR2 FQNNGV. This CDR3 is 14 amino acids long. Deletions cut 3 bases from V and 0 bases from J, with 9 bases between. In nucleotides, the CDR3 is TGTGCCAGCAGCTTCAGGGGGGTCTCCTACGAGCAGTACTTC. Translated, it gives CASSFRGVSYEQYF. Looking up the rest from reference TRBV11-2 and TRBJ2-7 gives the full variable domain: EAGVAQSPRYKIIEKRQSVAFWCNPISGHATLYWYQQILGQGPKLLIQFQNNGVVDDSQLPKDRFSAERLKGVDSTLKIQPAKLEDSAVYLCASSFRGVSYEQYFGPGTRLTVT.

The rearrangement links TRBV30 to TRBJ1-1; tentatively, D is TRBD1 (6 bases). Trimming stripped 0 bases from V and 4 bases from J, with 9 bases between. Germline V gene data show CDR1 as GTSNPN and CDR2 as SVGIG (reference sequence). The CDR3 length is 13 residues. CDR3 sequence reads: CAWSVKGGTEAFF. The CDR3 bases are TGTGCCTGGAGTGTAAAAGGGGGCACTGAAGCTTTCTTT.

V and J are TRBV10-2 and TRBJ2-3, with TRBD2 as a possible D gene (5 bases). Germline CDR1 WSHSY, CDR2 SAAADI. The germline V and J ends were trimmed by 4 bases and 4 bases, with 12 bases remaining between them. This CDR3 is 14 amino acids long. The CDR3 region is CASSATGWADTQYF. CDR3 nucleotides: TGCGCCAGCAGTGCAACGGGGTGGGCAGATACGCAGTATTTT.

This clone was seen once. The genes are TRBV30 and TRBJ2-2, with a possible D match to TRBD2 (5 bases). The CDR3 extends over 14 amino acids. Germline V gives CDR1 GTSNPN, CDR2 SVGIG (reference sequence). The V and J ends lost 2 bases and 3 bases respectively, with 10 bases between them. The DNA of the CDR3 is TGTGCCTGGAGTCTTAGGAGGTACACCGGGGAGCTGTTTTTT. Translated: CAWSLRRYTGELFF.

This chain links TRBV6-9 with TRBJ1-2; 8 nucleotides line up with TRBD1. Germline loops: CDR1 MNHGY, CDR2 SVAAGI. CDR3 length: 15 amino acids. Trimming took 2 bases from V and 0 from J; bases not matched to a gene: 2. Here the CDR3 DNA reads TGTGCCAGCAGTTATAAGGGACAGGCTAACTATGGCTACACCTTC. Amino acid sequence: CASSYKGQANYGYTF.

J is TRBJ2-2 and V is TRBV27; D possibly corresponds to TRBD2 (5 bases). Germline loops: CDR1 MNHEY, CDR2 SMNVEV (reference sequence). V lost 4 bases to trimming and J lost 7 bases, with 10 bases between them. This CDR3 has 13 residues. For the CDR3, the DNA is TGTGCCAGCAGTTCGAAAGGAGGCGGGGAGCTGTTTTTT. Its protein product is CASSSKGGGELFF.

A single count supports this clone. The V call is TRBV6-6, the J call TRBJ1-2; TRBD1 matches at 9 bases. This CDR3 is built from 16 residues. CDR1 is MNHNY, CDR2 SVGAGI, per germline (reference sequence). V shed 6 bases, J shed 7 bases, and the junction held 15 bases outside the gene matches. As DNA, the CDR3 is TGTGCCAGCAGACATCACACCACGGACAGGGGAGGTGGCTACACCTTC. Its protein product is CASRHHTTDRGGGYTF.

The chain combines TRBV30 with TRBJ1-1, with 9 bases fitting TRBD1. V shed 2 bases, J shed 5 bases, and the junction held 15 bases outside the gene matches. Per the germline V gene, CDR1 is GTSNPN and CDR2 is SVGIG (reference sequence). The CDR3 loop spans 17 amino acids. The CDR3 sequence: CAWSRLRTGALRTEAFF. DNA of the CDR3: TGTGCCTGGAGTCGGCTCAGGACAGGGGCCCTGCGGACTGAAGCTTTCTTT.

V usage is TRBV6-5 and J usage is TRBJ2-7; 11 positions match TRBD1. This CDR3 contains 14 residues. CDR1 and CDR2 (germline): MNHEY, SVGAGI. The V gene end was trimmed by 7 bases and the J gene end by 7 bases; junction bases not matched to a gene: 9. Here the CDR3 DNA reads TGTGCCAGCACGGGAGGACAGGGGGCTTGGGAGCAGTACTTC. This gives the protein CASTGGQGAWEQYF.

The CDR3 protein is CASSQEQLGSGANVLTF. The CDR3 DNA follows: TGTGCCAGCAGCCAAGAACAGCTTGGCTCTGGGGCCAACGTCCTGACTTTC. The V and J genes are TRBV14 and TRBJ2-6; D remains unclear. The CDR3 consists of 17 residues. Germline loops: CDR1 SGHDN, CDR2 FVKESK. Trimming shortened V by 0 bases and J by 0 bases, and 9 bases separated the two germline ends. The full variable domain, rest sourced from reference TRBV14 and TRBJ2-6, is EAGVTQFPSHSVIEKGQTVTLRCDPISGHDNLYWYRRVMGKEIKFLLHFVKESKQDESGMPNNRFLAERTGGTYSTLKVQPAELEDSGVYFCASSQEQLGSGANVLTFGAGSRLTVL.

The table lists this clone with many counts. Other nucleotide sequences from this sample produce the same CDR3. This chain's CDR3 is CASEPGGTEAFF. The CDR3, as DNA: TGTGCCAGCGAACCGGGGGGCACTGAAGCTTTCTTT. The rearrangement links TRBV7-9 to TRBJ1-1; TRBD1 is a possible D gene (5 bases). The CDR3 spans 12 residues. The ends were cut back, 8 bases at V and 4 bases at J, with 11 bases in the middle. CDR1 SEHNR and CDR2 FQNEAQ come from the germline V gene (reference sequence).

This chain uses TRBV6-5 with TRBJ2-7; 13 positions agree with TRBD2. This CDR3 region has 14 residues. Germline lookup yields CDR1 MNHEY and CDR2 SVGAGI. Unmatched junction bases numbered 2, after V lost 6 bases and J lost 3 bases. Here the CDR3 reads CASRRTSGSYEQYF. DNA of the CDR3: TGTGCCAGCAGGCGGACTAGCGGGAGCTACGAGCAGTACTTC.

The chain has TRBV3-1 (or the pseudogene TRBV3-2) and TRBJ2-7; 16 bases fit TRBD2. This CDR3 comprises 18 residues. The junction had 8 bases not matched to a gene; V was cut back by 3 bases and J by 3 bases. In germline, CDR1 is LGHDT, CDR2 YNNKEL (reference sequence). Written as DNA, the CDR3 is TGTGCCAGCAGCCACGTTGGGACTAGCGGGAGGGCAATCTACGAGCAGTACTTC. Its protein is CASSHVGTSGRAIYEQYF.